The rows below give T cell receptor beta chains drawn from one sample of a study of T cell responses to AZD1222 COVID-19 vaccine. The table came from immunoSEQ multiplex PCR; TCRdb's copy has only in-frame clones and leaves some out. The repertoire consists of 150,000 to 200,000 clones, with roughly nine tenths occurring once and the leading ten covering under 1.5%. The specimen comprised peripheral blood, sampled 28 days after the second AZD1222 dose. All receptors derive from an adult who received the AZD1222 COVID-19 vaccine. Each CDR3 is given with its conserved first and last residue. The D gene is left open where the match is weak. Expanded clones get a size class; other rows say once, few or many, or leave the size out.

clone size	J gene	CDR3 length	D gene	V gene	CDR3 DNA	CDR3 protein
.	TRBJ1-6	14	.	TRBV11-2	TGTGCCAGCAGCTTGACTTCGGGACAAGTTACGCTCCACTTT	CASSLTSGQVTLHF
.	TRBJ1-2	14	.	TRBV28	TGTGCCAGCAGTCCGCCCCCGCGGGGATCGATTCAATACTTC	CASSPPPRGSIQYF
few	TRBJ2-3	16	TRBD2	TRBV9	TGTGCCAGCAGCATTAGCGGGGGGTGGTTGGGAGATACGCAGTATTTT	CASSISGGWLGDTQYF
.	TRBJ1-2	16	.	TRBV18	TGTGCCAGCTCACCGACAGAGACCCCCTCCCCGTATGGCTACACCTTC	CASSPTETPSPYGYTF
.	TRBJ2-3	17	TRBD1	TRBV7-6	TGTGCCAGCAGCTTGACAACCGGGACAGGGGGCCTAGATACGCAGTATTTT	CASSLTTGTGGLDTQYF
.	TRBJ2-1	19	TRBD2	TRBV7-9	TGTGCCAGCAGCTTATACCGACTAGCGGGGGGCGGCAGATTCAATGAGCAGTTCTTC	CASSLYRLAGGGRFNEQFF
.	TRBJ2-1	12	TRBD2	TRBV7-9	TGTGCCAGCAGCCCGGGAGGGGGTGAGCAGTTCTTC	CASSPGGGEQFF
.	TRBJ2-3	15	.	TRBV10-3	TGTGCCATCAGTGACAGGGGAGGGAGCACAGATACGCAGTATTTT	CAISDRGGSTDTQYF
.	TRBJ2-2	17	.	TRBV10-2	TGCGCCAGCAGTGAAACACAGGGACCTTCGAACACCGGGGAGCTGTTTTTT	CASSETQGPSNTGELFF
.	TRBJ1-1	15	TRBD1	TRBV2	TGTGCCAGCAGTGAGGAGGGGGCCGGGAACACTGAAGCTTTCTTT	CASSEEGAGNTEAFF
.	TRBJ2-1	14	TRBD2	TRBV19	TGTGCCAGTAGTCGGAGCGGGATCATTAATGAGCAGTTCTTC	CASSRSGIINEQFF
.	TRBJ2-1	16	TRBD1	TRBV7-6	TGTGCCAGCAGCTTAAGGGGGGACAGGGGAGGCAATGAGCAGTTCTTC	CASSLRGDRGGNEQFF
.	TRBJ2-1	14	.	TRBV7-9	TGTGCCAGCAGCTTCGGGCCTGGTATCCATGAGCAGTTCTTC	CASSFGPGIHEQFF
.	TRBJ2-3	17	TRBD2	TRBV10-2	TGCGCCAGCAGTGAGTCGGGGACTAGCGGGAGTGGAGATACGCAGTATTTT	CASSESGTSGSGDTQYF
.	TRBJ2-7	15	TRBD1	TRBV27	TGTGCCAGCAGATCTGCACAGGGGGCACACTACGAGCAGTACTTC	CASRSAQGAHYEQYF
.	TRBJ2-6	17	TRBD1	TRBV5-1	TGCGCCAGCAGCTTGGGACAGGGGGCGACTGGGGCCAACGTCCTGACTTTC	CASSLGQGATGANVLTF
.	TRBJ2-2	15	TRBD2	TRBV5-1	TGCGCCAGCAGCTTCTCGCGGGAGGTTTCCGGGGAGCTGTTTTTT	CASSFSREVSGELFF
.	TRBJ2-7	17	TRBD1	TRBV4-3	TGCGCCAGCAGCCAAGATCGCGACTGGGACAGGCCTTACGAGCAGTACTTC	CASSQDRDWDRPYEQYF
.	TRBJ1-2	12	.	TRBV9	TGTGCCAGCAGCGCCGGGCCCAGGGGCTACACCTTC	CASSAGPRGYTF
.	TRBJ1-2	13	TRBD1	TRBV18	TGTGCCAGCTCACCAATGGGGCAGGGGGTGCCCTCCTTC	CASSPMGQGVPSF
.	TRBJ1-1	12	.	TRBV19	TGTGCCAGTAGTACATTCGGCACTGAAGCTTTCTTT	CASSTFGTEAFF
once	TRBJ2-3	17	TRBD2	TRBV9	TGTGCCAGCAGCGTAGCTGGGACTAGCGGGGTCCCAGATACGCAGTATTTT	CASSVAGTSGVPDTQYF
.	TRBJ2-2	11	.	TRBV28	TGTGCCAGCAGTTCAACCGGGGAGCTGTTTTTT	CASSSTGELFF
.	TRBJ1-5	14	.	TRBV29-1	TGCAGCGTGTTGGGGGCCAACAGAAATCAGCCCCAGCATTTT	CSVLGANRNQPQHF
once	TRBJ2-3	14	TRBD2	TRBV5-1	TGCGCCAGCAGCTTAACTAGCGGGCCAGATACGCAGTATTTT	CASSLTSGPDTQYF
.	TRBJ1-6	15	.	TRBV5-1	TGCGCCAGCAGCCTAGGGACACTGGATAATTCACCCCTCCACTTT	CASSLGTLDNSPLHF
.	TRBJ1-2	13	TRBD1	TRBV12-3/TRBV12-4	TGTGCCAGCAGTTCTCTAAGACAGGGGGGCTACACCTTC	CASSSLRQGGYTF
.	TRBJ2-7	16	.	TRBV19	TGTGCCAGTAGTATGGACGTAGGCGTAGGAGTATGGGAGCAGTACTTC	CASSMDVGVGVWEQYF
.	TRBJ2-2	12	.	TRBV5-1	TGCGCCAGCAGCCATCCACCCGGGGAGCTGTTTTTT	CASSHPPGELFF
few	TRBJ1-6	18	.	TRBV4-1	TGCGCCAGCAGCCAGGACAGCGGCCGGGGCTCCTATAATTCACCCCTCCACTTT	CASSQDSGRGSYNSPLHF
.	TRBJ2-1	14	TRBD2	TRBV9	TGTGCCAGCAGCGCCAGCGGGAACTACAATGAGCAGTTCTTC	CASSASGNYNEQFF
.	TRBJ2-5	14	.	TRBV11-2	TGTGCCAGCAGCTTAGATCCGTCGACGGAGACCCAGTACTTC	CASSLDPSTETQYF
.	TRBJ1-4	13	.	TRBV11-2	TGTGCCAGCAGCTTTCAGGGGTTTGAAAAACTGTTTTTT	CASSFQGFEKLFF
.	TRBJ1-5	15	.	TRBV12-1	TGTGCCAGCAGCTCCGATGGACACATAAATCAGCCCCAGCATTTT	CASSSDGHINQPQHF
.	TRBJ2-1	13	.	TRBV29-1	TGCAGCGTTGAACTGGAACCGTATGGTGAGCAGTTCTTC	CSVELEPYGEQFF
.	TRBJ2-7	15	TRBD1	TRBV28	TGTGCCAGCAGTTTTGGACAGGGGCCGTACTACGAGCAGTACTTC	CASSFGQGPYYEQYF
.	TRBJ1-1	14	.	TRBV27	TGTGCCAGCAGATCAGGGGAGGCGTACACTGAAGCTTTCTTT	CASRSGEAYTEAFF